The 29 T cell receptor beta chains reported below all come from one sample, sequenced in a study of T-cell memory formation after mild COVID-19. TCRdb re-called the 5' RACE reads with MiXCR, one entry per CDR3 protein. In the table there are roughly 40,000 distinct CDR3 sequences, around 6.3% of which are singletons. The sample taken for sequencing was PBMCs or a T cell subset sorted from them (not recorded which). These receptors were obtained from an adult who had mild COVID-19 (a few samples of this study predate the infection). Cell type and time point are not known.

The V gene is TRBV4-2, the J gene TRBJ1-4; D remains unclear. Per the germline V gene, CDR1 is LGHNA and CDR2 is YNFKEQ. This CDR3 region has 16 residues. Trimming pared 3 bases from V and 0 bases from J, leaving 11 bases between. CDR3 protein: CASSHADGATNEKLFF. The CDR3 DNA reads TGTGCCAGCAGCCATGCCGACGGAGCAACTAATGAAAAACTGTTTTTT.

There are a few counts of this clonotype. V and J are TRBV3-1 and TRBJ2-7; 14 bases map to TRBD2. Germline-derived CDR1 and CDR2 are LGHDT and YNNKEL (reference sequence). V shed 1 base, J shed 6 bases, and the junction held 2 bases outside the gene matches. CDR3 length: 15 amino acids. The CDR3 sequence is CASSQGGLAGVEQYF. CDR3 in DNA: TGTGCCAGCAGCCAAGGGGGACTAGCGGGAGTCGAGCAGTACTTC.

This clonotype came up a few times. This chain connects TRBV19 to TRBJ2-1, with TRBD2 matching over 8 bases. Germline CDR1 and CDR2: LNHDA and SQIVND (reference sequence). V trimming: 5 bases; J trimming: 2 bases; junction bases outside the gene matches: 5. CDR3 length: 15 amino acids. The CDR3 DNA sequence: TGTGCCAGTAGTCCAAGCGGGGGACCCTACAATGAGCAGTTCTTC. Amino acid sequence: CASSPSGGPYNEQFF.

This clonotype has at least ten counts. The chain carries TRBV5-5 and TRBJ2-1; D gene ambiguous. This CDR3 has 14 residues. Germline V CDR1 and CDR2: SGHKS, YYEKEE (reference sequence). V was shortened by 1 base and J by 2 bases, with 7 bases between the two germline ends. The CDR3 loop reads CASSLRHTYNEQFF. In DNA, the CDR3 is TGTGCCAGCAGCTTGCGTCACACCTACAATGAGCAGTTCTTC.

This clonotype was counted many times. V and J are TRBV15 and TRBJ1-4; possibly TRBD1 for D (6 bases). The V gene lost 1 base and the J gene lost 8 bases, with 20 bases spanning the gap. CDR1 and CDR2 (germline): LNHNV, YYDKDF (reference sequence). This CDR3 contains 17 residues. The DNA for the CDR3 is TGTGCCACCAGCAGAGTCGCCGACAGGCCCACCCTCGAAAAACTGTTTTTT. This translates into CATSRVADRPTLEKLFF.

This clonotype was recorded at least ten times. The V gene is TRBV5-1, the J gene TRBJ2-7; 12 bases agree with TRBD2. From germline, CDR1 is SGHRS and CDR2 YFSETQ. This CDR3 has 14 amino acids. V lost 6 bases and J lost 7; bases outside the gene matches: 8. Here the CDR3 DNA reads TGCGCCAGCACGTTCCTAGCGGGAGGGCAGGAGCAGTACTTC. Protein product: CASTFLAGGQEQYF.

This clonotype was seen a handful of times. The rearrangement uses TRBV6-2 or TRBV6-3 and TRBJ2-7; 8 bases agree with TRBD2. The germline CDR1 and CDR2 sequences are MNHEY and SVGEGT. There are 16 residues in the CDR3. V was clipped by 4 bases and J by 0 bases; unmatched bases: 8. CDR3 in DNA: TGTGCCAGCAGTTTTAGACTAGCGAGGAGCTCCTACGAGCAGTACTTC. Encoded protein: CASSFRLARSSYEQYF.

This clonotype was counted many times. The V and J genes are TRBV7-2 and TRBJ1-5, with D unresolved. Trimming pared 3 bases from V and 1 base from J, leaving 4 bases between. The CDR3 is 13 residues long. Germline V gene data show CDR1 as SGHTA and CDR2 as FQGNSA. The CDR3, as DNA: TGTGCCAGCAGCTTTATCAGCAATCAGCCCCAGCATTTT. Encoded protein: CASSFISNQPQHF.

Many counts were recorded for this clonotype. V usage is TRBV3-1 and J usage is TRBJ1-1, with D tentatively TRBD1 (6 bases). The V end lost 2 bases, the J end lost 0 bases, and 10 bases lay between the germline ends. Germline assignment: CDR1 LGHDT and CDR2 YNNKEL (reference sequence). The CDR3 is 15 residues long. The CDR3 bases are TGTGCCAGCAGCCAAAGGCAGGGGATGAACACTGAAGCTTTCTTT. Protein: CASSQRQGMNTEAFF.

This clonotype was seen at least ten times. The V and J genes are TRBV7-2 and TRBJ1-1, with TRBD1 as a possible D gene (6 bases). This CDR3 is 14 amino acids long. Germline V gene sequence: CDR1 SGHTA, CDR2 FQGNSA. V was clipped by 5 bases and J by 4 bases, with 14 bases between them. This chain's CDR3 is CASSLQGSRTEAFF. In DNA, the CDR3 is TGTGCCAGCAGCCTACAGGGTAGCCGCACTGAAGCTTTCTTT.

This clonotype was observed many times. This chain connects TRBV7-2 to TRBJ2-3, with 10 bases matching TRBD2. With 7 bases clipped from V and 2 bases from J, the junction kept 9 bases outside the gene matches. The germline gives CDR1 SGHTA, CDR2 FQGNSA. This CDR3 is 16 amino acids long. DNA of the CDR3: TGTGCCAGCACGGGGACTAGCGACAGGAACACAGATACGCAGTATTTT. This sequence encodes CASTGTSDRNTDTQYF.

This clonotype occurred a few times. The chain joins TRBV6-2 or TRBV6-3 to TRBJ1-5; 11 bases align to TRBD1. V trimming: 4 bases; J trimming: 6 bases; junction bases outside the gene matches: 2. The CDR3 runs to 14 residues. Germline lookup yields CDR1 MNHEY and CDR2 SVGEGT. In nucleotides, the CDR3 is TGTGCCAGCAGTTGGACAGGGGGCACTCAGCCCCAGCATTTT. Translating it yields CASSWTGGTQPQHF.

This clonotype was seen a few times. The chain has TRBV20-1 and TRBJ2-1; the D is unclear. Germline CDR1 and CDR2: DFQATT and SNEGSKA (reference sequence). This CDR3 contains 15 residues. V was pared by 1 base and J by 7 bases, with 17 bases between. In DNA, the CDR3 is TGCAGTGCTAGAGCAAACCTTCTGACATTAAATGAGCAGTTCTTC. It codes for CSARANLLTLNEQFF.

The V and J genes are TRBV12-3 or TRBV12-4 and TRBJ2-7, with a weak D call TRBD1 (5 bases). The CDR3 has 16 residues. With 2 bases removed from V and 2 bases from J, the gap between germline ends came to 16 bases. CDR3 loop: CASSLRGGLTPYEQYF. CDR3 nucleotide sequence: TGTGCCAGCAGTTTAAGGGGCGGATTAACCCCCTACGAGCAGTACTTC.

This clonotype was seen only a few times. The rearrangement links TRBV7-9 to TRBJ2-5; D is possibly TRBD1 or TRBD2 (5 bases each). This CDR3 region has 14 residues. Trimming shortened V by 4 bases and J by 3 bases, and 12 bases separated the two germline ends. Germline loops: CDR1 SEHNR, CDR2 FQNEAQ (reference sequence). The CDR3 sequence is CASSSLRGEETQYF. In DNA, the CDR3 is TGTGCCAGCAGCTCGCTTCGGGGCGAAGAGACCCAGTACTTC.

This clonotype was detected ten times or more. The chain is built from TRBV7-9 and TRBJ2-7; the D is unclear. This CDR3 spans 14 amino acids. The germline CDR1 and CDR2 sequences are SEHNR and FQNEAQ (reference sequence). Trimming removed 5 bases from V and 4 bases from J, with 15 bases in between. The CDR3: CASSPFILKYEQYF. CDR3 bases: TGTGCCAGCAGCCCATTCATTCTTAAGTACGAGCAGTACTTC.

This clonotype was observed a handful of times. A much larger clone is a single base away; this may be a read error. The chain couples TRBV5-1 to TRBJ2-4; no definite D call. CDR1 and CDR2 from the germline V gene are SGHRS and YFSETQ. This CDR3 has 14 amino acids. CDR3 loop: CASSLALAKNSQYF. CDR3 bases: TGCGCCAGCAGCTTGGCCTTAGCCAAAAACAGTCAGTACTTC.

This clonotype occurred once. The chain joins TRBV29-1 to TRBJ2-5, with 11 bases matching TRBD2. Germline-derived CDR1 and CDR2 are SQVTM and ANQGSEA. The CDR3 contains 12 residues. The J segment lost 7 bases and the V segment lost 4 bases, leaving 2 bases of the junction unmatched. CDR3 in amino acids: CSVGGTSGTQYF. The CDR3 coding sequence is TGCAGCGTTGGGGGGACTAGCGGGACCCAGTACTTC.

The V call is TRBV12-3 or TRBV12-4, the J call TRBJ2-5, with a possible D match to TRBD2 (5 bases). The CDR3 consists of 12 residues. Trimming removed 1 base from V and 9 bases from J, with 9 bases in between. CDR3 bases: TGTGCCAGCAGTTTAGGAGTGGAGGCCCAGTACTTC. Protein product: CASSLGVEAQYF.

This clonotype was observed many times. CDR3: CATSQGNYGYTF. The DNA of the CDR3 is TGTGCCACTTCACAGGGGAACTATGGCTACACCTTC. This chain connects TRBV24-1 to TRBJ1-2; 7 bases fit TRBD1. This CDR3 is 12 amino acids long. Unmatched junction bases numbered 3, after V lost 10 bases and J lost 2 bases. The germline gives CDR1 KGHDR, CDR2 SFDVKD.

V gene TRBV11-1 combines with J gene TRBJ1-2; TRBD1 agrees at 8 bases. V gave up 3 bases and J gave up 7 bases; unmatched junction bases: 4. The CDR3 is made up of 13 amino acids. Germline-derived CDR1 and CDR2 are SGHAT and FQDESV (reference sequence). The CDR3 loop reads CASSFDRGGGYTF. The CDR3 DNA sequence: TGTGCCAGCAGCTTCGACAGGGGCGGTGGCTACACCTTC.

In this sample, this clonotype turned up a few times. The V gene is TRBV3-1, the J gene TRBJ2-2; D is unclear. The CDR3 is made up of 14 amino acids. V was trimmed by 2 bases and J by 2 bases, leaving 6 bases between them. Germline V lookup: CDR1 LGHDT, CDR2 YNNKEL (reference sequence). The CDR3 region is CASSQQSNTGELFF. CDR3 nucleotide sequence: TGTGCCAGCAGCCAACAGTCTAACACCGGGGAGCTGTTTTTT.

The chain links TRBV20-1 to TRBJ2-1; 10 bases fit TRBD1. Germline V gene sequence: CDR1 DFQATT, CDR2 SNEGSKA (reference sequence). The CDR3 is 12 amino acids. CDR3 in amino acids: CRGDRGYNEQFF. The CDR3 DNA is TGCAGGGGGGACAGGGGATACAATGAGCAGTTCTTC.

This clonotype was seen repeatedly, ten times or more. The CDR3 region is CASSPRTSVGTDTQYF. CDR3 nucleotide sequence: TGTGCCAGCAGCCCAAGGACTAGCGTCGGCACAGATACGCAGTATTTT. The chain links TRBV13 to TRBJ2-3; 9 nucleotides align to TRBD2. Germline loops: CDR1 PRHDT, CDR2 FYEKMQ (reference sequence). The CDR3 has 16 amino acids. J gave up 1 base and V 5 bases, and 7 bases lay outside the gene matches.

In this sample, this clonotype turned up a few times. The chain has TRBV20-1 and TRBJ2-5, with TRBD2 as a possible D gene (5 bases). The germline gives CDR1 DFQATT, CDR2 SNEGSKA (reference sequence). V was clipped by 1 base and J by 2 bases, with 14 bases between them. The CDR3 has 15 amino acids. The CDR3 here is CSARVGSGIQETQYF. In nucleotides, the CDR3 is TGCAGTGCTAGAGTAGGGAGCGGAATTCAAGAGACCCAGTACTTC.

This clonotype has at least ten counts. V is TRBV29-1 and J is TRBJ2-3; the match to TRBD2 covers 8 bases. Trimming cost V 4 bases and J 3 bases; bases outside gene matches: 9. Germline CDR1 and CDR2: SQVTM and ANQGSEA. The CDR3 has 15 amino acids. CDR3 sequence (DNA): TGCAGCGTTGGTTTAAGCGGGAGATCGACAGATACGCAGTATTTT. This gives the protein CSVGLSGRSTDTQYF.

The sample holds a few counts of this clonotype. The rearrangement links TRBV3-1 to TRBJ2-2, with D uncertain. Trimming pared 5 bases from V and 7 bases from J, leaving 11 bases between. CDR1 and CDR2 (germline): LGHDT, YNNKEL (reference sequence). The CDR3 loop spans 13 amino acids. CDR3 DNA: TGTGCCAGCAGCGATAGAGTAGGCGGGGAGCTGTTTTTT. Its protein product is CASSDRVGGELFF.

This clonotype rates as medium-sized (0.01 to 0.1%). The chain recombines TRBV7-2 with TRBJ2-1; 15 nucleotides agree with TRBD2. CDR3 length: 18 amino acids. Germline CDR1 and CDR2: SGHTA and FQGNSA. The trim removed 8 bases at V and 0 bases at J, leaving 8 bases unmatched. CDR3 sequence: CASRGLAGGPSSYNEQFF. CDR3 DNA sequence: TGTGCCAGCCGCGGACTAGCGGGGGGGCCTAGCTCCTACAATGAGCAGTTCTTC.

The CDR3 is CASRQRMEGSSNYGYTF. The CDR3 DNA follows: TGTGCCAGTAGGCAACGGATGGAGGGCTCGTCTAACTATGGCTACACCTTC. The chain employs TRBV19 and TRBJ1-2; D not resolved. The germline V gene encodes CDR1 LNHDA and CDR2 SQIVND (reference sequence). The CDR3 runs to 17 residues. V gave up 6 bases and J gave up 0 bases, with 20 bases separating them. The complete variable domain, with remaining parts taken from reference TRBV19 and TRBJ1-2, reads DGGITQSPKYLFRKEGQNVTLSCEQNLNHDAMYWYRQDPGQGLRLIYYSQIVNDFQKGDIAEGYSVSREKKESFPLTVTSAQKNPTAFYLCASRQRMEGSSNYGYTFGSGTRLTVV.